These 16 T cell receptor beta chains share one sample of origin, sequenced in a study of blood T cell repertoires in COVID-19. The protocol was immunoSEQ multiplex PCR, while the TCRdb copy is restricted to in-frame clones and leaves out a portion. The sample has 80,000 to 100,000 clones, around four fifths seen once. The sequencing sample was made of peripheral blood. These receptors originate from a human donor in a cohort sampled during active COVID-19.

The J gene is TRBJ1-3, the V gene TRBV9; D gene unclear. This CDR3 region has 14 residues. Trimming pared 4 bases from V and 0 bases from J, leaving 8 bases between. Germline V gene lookup returns CDR1 SGDLS and CDR2 YYNGEE. The CDR3: CASSQQSSGNTIYF. The CDR3 bases are TGTGCCAGCAGCCAACAGAGCTCTGGAAACACCATATATTTT.

This chain uses TRBV7-3 with TRBJ2-3; D is perhaps TRBD1 (5 bases). From germline, CDR1 is SGHTA and CDR2 FQGTGA. This CDR3 has 15 amino acids. Trimming shortened V by 1 base and J by 0 bases, and 8 bases separated the two germline ends. CDR3 in amino acids: CASSLRGKSTDTQYF. CDR3 coding DNA: TGTGCCAGCAGCTTAAGGGGCAAAAGCACAGATACGCAGTATTTT.

As to this clone: Because the CDR3's place on the DNA is in doubt, the DNA is left out and the CDR3 is given as listed by TCRdb. This sequence joins TRBV9 and TRBJ2-1; TRBD2 is taken as the D call from the table, unchecked against the DNA. Germline V CDR1 and CDR2: SGDLS, YYNGEE. The length of the CDR3 is 20 amino acids, counting both ends. The CDR3: CASSSRLAVSSSSGQGRLFF.

The V gene is TRBV1, the J gene TRBJ2-7; the DNA was not compared with TRBD2, the D call given in the table. TRBV1 is termed a pseudogene. The CDR3 loop spans 21 amino acids. The DNA for the CDR3 is TGCACCAGCAGCCAAGTATCCGGCCGAGGACTAGCGGACAATCCGAAGTACGAGCAGTACTTC. Encoded protein: CTSSQVSGRGLADNPKYEQYF.

This chain connects TRBV7-9 to TRBJ2-7, with 7 nucleotides matching TRBD2. After removal of 2 bases from V and 7 bases from J, the junction contained 5 bases not matched to a gene. Per germline, CDR1 SEHNR and CDR2 FQNEAQ (reference sequence). The CDR3 covers 13 residues. The CDR3 nucleotides are TGTGCCAGCAGCTTAACTTACGGGGGGGAGCAGTACTTC. Translation gives CASSLTYGGEQYF.

The chain links TRBV11-2 to TRBJ2-7; D call uncertain. This CDR3 has 13 residues. The V gene's germline CDR1 is SGHAT and CDR2 FQNNGV. Deletions cut 2 bases from V and 4 bases from J, with 9 bases between. The CDR3 region is CASSLSTLYEQYF. CDR3 sequence (DNA): TGTGCCAGCAGCTTATCGACTCTGTACGAGCAGTACTTC. Full variable domain (missing parts from reference TRBV11-2 and TRBJ2-7): EAGVAQSPRYKIIEKRQSVAFWCNPISGHATLYWYQQILGQGPKLLIQFQNNGVVDDSQLPKDRFSAERLKGVDSTLKIQPAKLEDSAVYLCASSLSTLYEQYFGPGTRLTVT.

The chain carries TRBV19 and TRBJ2-1; 9 positions match TRBD2. J lost 7 bases, V lost 3 bases, and 7 bases had no gene match. The CDR3 spans 15 residues. CDR1 is LNHDA and CDR2 is SQIVND in the germline V gene (reference sequence). The CDR3 sequence: CASSIDPGLANEQFF. CDR3 DNA sequence: TGTGCCAGTAGTATTGACCCGGGACTAGCAAATGAGCAGTTCTTC.

This clone appeared a few times. CDR3 region: CASSIDAALIFGKLFF. DNA of the CDR3: TGTGCCAGTAGTATAGATGCAGCGCTGATTTTTGGAAAACTGTTTTTT. The chain is built from TRBV19 and TRBJ1-4; D remains unclear. The ends were cut back, 0 bases at V and 10 bases at J, with 18 bases in the middle. The germline V gene has CDR1 LNHDA and CDR2 SQIVND (reference sequence). CDR3 length: 16 residues.

CDR3 nucleotides: TGTGCCAGCAGTTTGGGGGGACTAGCGGCCTCCTACGAGCAGTACTTC. Translated: CASSLGGLAASYEQYF. The V call is TRBV28, the J call TRBJ2-7; 11 positions agree with TRBD2. In germline, CDR1 is MDHEN, CDR2 SYDVKM. The CDR3 has 16 amino acids. After removal of 3 bases from V and 0 bases from J, the junction contained 4 bases not matched to a gene.

V usage is TRBV5-1 and J usage is TRBJ2-2; TRBD2 agrees at 9 bases. V trimming: 2 bases; J trimming: 6 bases; junction bases outside the gene matches: 2. CDR3 length: 14 residues. Per the germline V gene, CDR1 is SGHRS and CDR2 is YFSETQ. CDR3 loop: CASSLVAGAGELFF. The CDR3 nucleotides are TGCGCCAGCAGCTTAGTAGCGGGAGCCGGGGAGCTGTTTTTT. Full variable domain (rest looked up from reference TRBV5-1 and TRBJ2-2): KAGVTQTPRYLIKTRGQQVTLSCSPISGHRSVSWYQQTPGQGLQFLFEYFSETQRNKGNFPGRFSGRQFSNSRSEMNVSTLELGDSALYLCASSLVAGAGELFFGEGSRLTVL.

This clone was observed a few times. J is TRBJ2-1 and V is TRBV6-5, with D maybe TRBD1 (6 bases). Looked up from germline, CDR1 is MNHEY and CDR2 is SVGAGI. The V end was cut by 6 bases, the J end by 7 bases, with 16 bases between. CDR3 length: 14 amino acids. This CDR3 is CASSRQAQTNEQFF. The CDR3 coding sequence is TGTGCCAGCAGCCGACAGGCCCAAACGAATGAGCAGTTCTTC.

The chain employs TRBV5-6 and TRBJ2-7; tentatively, D is TRBD1 (5 bases). In germline, CDR1 is SGHDT, CDR2 YYEEEE. V gave up 1 base and J gave up 7 bases, with 18 bases separating them. This CDR3 is built from 15 residues. The CDR3 nucleotides read TGTGCCAGCAGCTTGCTTGGTCAGGGCCCCTCGGAGCAGTACTTC. It is translated as CASSLLGQGPSEQYF. Together with reference TRBV5-6 and TRBJ2-7, the CDR3 gives the full variable domain: DAGVTQSPTHLIKTRGQQVTLRCSPKSGHDTVSWYQQALGQGPQFIFQYYEEEERQRGNFPDRFSGHQFPNYSSELNVNALLLGDSALYLCASSLLGQGPSEQYFGPGTRLTVT.

This chain links TRBV6-5 with TRBJ1-5; TRBD1 might be the D (5 bases). Germline loops: CDR1 MNHEY, CDR2 SVGAGI. The CDR3 is 15 residues long. The V gene lost 5 bases and the J gene lost 2 bases, with 13 bases spanning the gap. The DNA for the CDR3 is TGTGCCAGCAGTCCGGGGACTGGGGGCAATCAGCCCCAGCATTTT. Its protein product is CASSPGTGGNQPQHF.

This rearrangement joins TRBV3-1 (or the pseudogene TRBV3-2) to TRBJ1-1; D unresolved. This CDR3 has 13 residues. Trimming took off 3 bases at V and 1 base at J, with 6 bases between the two ends. Germline CDR1 is LGHDT and CDR2 is YNNKEL (reference sequence). CDR3 bases: TGTGCCAGCAGCCACGGGAGGAACACTGAAGCTTTCTTT. Amino acid sequence: CASSHGRNTEAFF.

The chain links TRBV18 to TRBJ2-1; TRBD2 is a possible D gene (5 bases). The CDR3 extends over 17 amino acids. V was trimmed by 2 bases and J by 0 bases, leaving 14 bases between them. Germline CDR1 is KGHSH and CDR2 is LQKENI. The CDR3 bases are TGTGCCAGCTCACCAAGGCTGCGGCGGGCCTCCTACAATGAGCAGTTCTTC. It encodes CASSPRLRRASYNEQFF.

The chain joins TRBV28 to TRBJ2-1, with 7 bases matching TRBD2. Germline assignment: CDR1 MDHEN and CDR2 SYDVKM. The CDR3 extends over 16 amino acids. V lost 3 bases to trimming and J lost 0 bases; unmatched junction nucleotides: 5. CDR3 nucleotides: TGTGCCAGCAGTTTCGCTAGCGGTCTCTCCTACAATGAGCAGTTCTTC. It specifies CASSFASGLSYNEQFF.